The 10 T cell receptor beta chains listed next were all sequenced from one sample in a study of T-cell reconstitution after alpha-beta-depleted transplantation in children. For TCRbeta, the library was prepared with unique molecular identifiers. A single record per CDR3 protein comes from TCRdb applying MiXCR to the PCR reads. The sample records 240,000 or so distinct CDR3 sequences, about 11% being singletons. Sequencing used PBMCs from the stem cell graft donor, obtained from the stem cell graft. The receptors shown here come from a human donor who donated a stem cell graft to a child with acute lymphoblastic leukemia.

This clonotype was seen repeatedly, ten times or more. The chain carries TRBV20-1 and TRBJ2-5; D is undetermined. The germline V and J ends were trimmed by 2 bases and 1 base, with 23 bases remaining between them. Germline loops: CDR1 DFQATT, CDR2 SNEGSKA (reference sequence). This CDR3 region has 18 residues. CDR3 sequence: CSARSLLSGQVIQETQYF. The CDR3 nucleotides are TGCAGTGCTAGATCCTTACTCTCCGGTCAGGTAATCCAAGAGACCCAGTACTTC.

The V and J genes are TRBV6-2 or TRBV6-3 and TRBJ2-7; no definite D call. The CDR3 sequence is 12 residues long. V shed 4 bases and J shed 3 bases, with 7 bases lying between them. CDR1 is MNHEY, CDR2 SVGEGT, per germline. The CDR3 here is CASSSYYYEQYF. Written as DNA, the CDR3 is TGTGCCAGCAGTTCCTACTACTACGAGCAGTACTTC.

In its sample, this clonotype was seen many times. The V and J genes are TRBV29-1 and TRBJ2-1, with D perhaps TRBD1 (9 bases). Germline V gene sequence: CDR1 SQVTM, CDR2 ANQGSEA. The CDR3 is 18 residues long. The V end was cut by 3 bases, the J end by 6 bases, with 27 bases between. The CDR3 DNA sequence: TGCAGCGTTGAGTTTGGTAGCGGGACAGGGATTAGGCCCAATGAGCAGTTCTTC. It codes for CSVEFGSGTGIRPNEQFF.

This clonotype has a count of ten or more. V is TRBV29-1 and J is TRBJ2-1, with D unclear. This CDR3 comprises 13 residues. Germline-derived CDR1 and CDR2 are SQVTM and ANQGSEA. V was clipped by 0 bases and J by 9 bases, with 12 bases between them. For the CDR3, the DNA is TGCAGCGTTGAAGATAGTGGCGTAGGTGAGCAGTTCTTC. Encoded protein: CSVEDSGVGEQFF.

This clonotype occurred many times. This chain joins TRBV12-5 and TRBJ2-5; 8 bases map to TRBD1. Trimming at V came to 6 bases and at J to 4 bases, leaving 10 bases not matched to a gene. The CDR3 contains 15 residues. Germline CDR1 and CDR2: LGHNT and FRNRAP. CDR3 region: CASGLGQEPSETQYF. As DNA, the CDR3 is TGTGCTAGTGGCCTGGGACAGGAGCCTTCAGAGACCCAGTACTTC.

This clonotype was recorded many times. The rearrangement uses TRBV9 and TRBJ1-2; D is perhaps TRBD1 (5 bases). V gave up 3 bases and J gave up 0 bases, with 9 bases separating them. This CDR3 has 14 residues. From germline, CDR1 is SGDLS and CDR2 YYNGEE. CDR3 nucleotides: TGTGCCAGCAGCGCTGGGACCACTAACTATGGCTACACCTTC. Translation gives CASSAGTTNYGYTF.

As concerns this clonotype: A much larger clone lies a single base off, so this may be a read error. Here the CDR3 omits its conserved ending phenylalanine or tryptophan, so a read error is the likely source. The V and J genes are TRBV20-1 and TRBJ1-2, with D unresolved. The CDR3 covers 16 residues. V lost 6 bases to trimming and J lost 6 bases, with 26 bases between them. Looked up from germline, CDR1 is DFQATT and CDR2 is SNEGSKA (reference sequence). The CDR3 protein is CSAQSGLGPNWNGYTS. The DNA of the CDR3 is TGCAGTGCGCAATCCGGGCTCGGCCCGAATTGGAATGGCTACACCTCC.

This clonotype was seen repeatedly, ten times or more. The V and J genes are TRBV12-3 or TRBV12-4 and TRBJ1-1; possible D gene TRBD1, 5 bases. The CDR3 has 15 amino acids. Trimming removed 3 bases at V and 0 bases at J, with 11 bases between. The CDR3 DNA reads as TGTGCCAGCAGTTTTCTGGGGGGGGTGAACACTGAAGCTTTCTTT. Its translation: CASSFLGGVNTEAFF.

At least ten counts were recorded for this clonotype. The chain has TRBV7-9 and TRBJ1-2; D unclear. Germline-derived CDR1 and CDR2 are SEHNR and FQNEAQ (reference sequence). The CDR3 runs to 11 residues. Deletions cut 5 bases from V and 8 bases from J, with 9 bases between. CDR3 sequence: CASSNVGGYTF. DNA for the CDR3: TGTGCCAGCAGCAATGTGGGAGGCTACACCTTC.

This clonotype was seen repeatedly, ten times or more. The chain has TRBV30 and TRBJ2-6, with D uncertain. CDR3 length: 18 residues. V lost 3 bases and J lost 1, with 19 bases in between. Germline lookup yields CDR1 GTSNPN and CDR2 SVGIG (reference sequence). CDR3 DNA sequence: TGTGCCTGGAGCGCTTTGGGCCTCCTGGGGTCTGGGGCCAACGTCCTGACTTTC. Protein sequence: CAWSALGLLGSGANVLTF.